What follows are 22 T cell receptor beta chains derived from one specimen sequenced in a study of T cell responses to AZD1222 COVID-19 vaccine. The repertoire was sequenced with immunoSEQ multiplex PCR; TCRdb's copy has only in-frame clones and lacks some. The table lists 150,000 to 200,000 clones, 93% of them singletons. Sequenced here: peripheral blood, sampled on day 0 of AZD1222 vaccination. Every receptor here comes from an adult in good health.

The chain carries TRBV6-5 and TRBJ1-1; D perhaps matches TRBD1 (5 bases). V lost 5 bases to trimming and J lost 5 bases, with 12 bases between them. CDR1 is MNHEY, CDR2 SVGAGI, per germline. The CDR3 sequence is 13 residues long. CDR3 DNA: TGTGCCAGCAGTAACCAGGGTCGGACTGAAGCTTTCTTT. Amino acids: CASSNQGRTEAFF.

CDR3 region: CASTMTGSAGELFF. The CDR3 region has the DNA TGTGCCAGCACTATGACAGGGTCGGCCGGGGAGCTGTTTTTT. The chain uses TRBV6-6 and TRBJ2-2; 7 positions agree with TRBD1. This CDR3 has 14 residues. Trimming at V came to 7 bases and at J to 6 bases, leaving 8 bases not matched to a gene. Germline-derived CDR1 and CDR2 are MNHNY and SVGAGI (reference sequence).

The chain employs TRBV12-3 or TRBV12-4 and TRBJ1-6; D remains unclear. The CDR3 has 13 residues. Trimming removed 0 bases from V and 7 bases from J, with 4 bases in between. The CDR3 sequence: CASSLALNSPLHF. CDR3 DNA sequence: TGTGCCAGCAGTTTAGCATTGAATTCACCCCTCCACTTT.

V usage is TRBV13 and J usage is TRBJ1-4, with D possibly being TRBD1 (6 bases). Germline-derived CDR1 and CDR2 are PRHDT and FYEKMQ (reference sequence). There are 16 residues in the CDR3. Deletions cut 0 bases from V and 3 bases from J, with 11 bases between. The CDR3 protein is CASSLGAGASNEKLFF. CDR3 DNA: TGTGCCAGCAGCTTAGGGGCGGGGGCTTCTAATGAAAAACTGTTTTTT.

J is TRBJ2-3 and V is TRBV2, with D hard to call. The CDR3 is 12 amino acids. The ends were cut back, 6 bases at V and 4 bases at J, with 8 bases in the middle. Germline V CDR1 and CDR2: SNHLY, FYNNEI. The chain's CDR3 is CASRGAPDTQYF. CDR3 DNA: TGTGCCAGCAGGGGCGCTCCAGATACGCAGTATTTT.

V and J are TRBV27 and TRBJ2-7, with 10 bases matching TRBD1. Germline V CDR1 and CDR2: MNHEY, SMNVEV (reference sequence). The CDR3 is 14 amino acids. The ends lost 6 bases at V and 6 bases at J; junction bases unmatched: 8. The CDR3 here is CASSEGTGALEQYF. In DNA form, the CDR3 reads TGTGCCAGCAGCGAGGGGACAGGGGCACTCGAGCAGTACTTC.

The V call is TRBV18, the J call TRBJ2-1; the match to TRBD1 covers 11 bases. Germline loops: CDR1 KGHSH, CDR2 LQKENI. The V segment lost 3 bases and the J segment 4 bases; nucleotides outside the gene matches: 11. The CDR3 runs to 18 residues. CDR3 protein: CASSPYGQGAFRYNEQFF. Here the CDR3 DNA reads TGTGCCAGCTCACCTTACGGACAGGGGGCTTTTAGGTACAATGAGCAGTTCTTC.

The chain couples TRBV6-4 to TRBJ1-6; possible D gene TRBD1, 6 bases. V dropped 6 bases and J dropped 8 bases, with 14 bases sitting between them. Germline V lookup: CDR1 MRHNA, CDR2 SNTAGT. CDR3 length: 14 residues. This chain's CDR3 is CASSRQVGDSPLHF. CDR3 in DNA: TGTGCCAGCAGCCGACAGGTCGGGGATTCACCCCTCCACTTT.

The rearrangement links TRBV11-3 to TRBJ1-4, with 9 bases matching TRBD1. This CDR3 spans 15 amino acids. Trimming took 1 base from V and 5 from J; bases not matched to a gene: 2. Germline CDR1 is SGHNT and CDR2 is YENEEA. CDR3 in amino acids: CASSLAGTGNEKLFF. The CDR3, as DNA: TGTGCCAGCAGCTTAGCCGGGACAGGGAATGAAAAACTGTTTTTT.

This rearrangement joins TRBV9 to TRBJ1-4, with D unclear. The CDR3 is made up of 15 amino acids. The germline V and J ends were trimmed by 3 bases and 0 bases, with 9 bases remaining between them. Looked up from germline, CDR1 is SGDLS and CDR2 is YYNGEE. CDR3 sequence reads: CASSASGATNEKLFF. CDR3 DNA: TGTGCCAGCAGCGCCAGCGGTGCAACTAATGAAAAACTGTTTTTT.

The J gene is TRBJ1-2, the V gene TRBV7-2; 12 positions agree with TRBD1. Looked up from germline, CDR1 is SGHTA and CDR2 is FQGNSA. The CDR3 is 16 residues long. V shed 0 bases, J shed 8 bases, and the junction held 7 bases outside the gene matches. The CDR3 bases are TGTGCCAGCAGCTTAGCTCGGGGACAGGGGGCGGGAGGCTACACCTTC. This sequence encodes CASSLARGQGAGGYTF.

CDR3 residues: CAISESQGEETEQFF. In DNA form, the CDR3 reads TGTGCCATCAGTGAGTCACAGGGAGAAGAGACTGAGCAGTTCTTC. V and J are TRBV10-3 and TRBJ2-1; D is possibly TRBD1 (6 bases). This CDR3 is built from 15 residues. Trimming shortened V by 0 bases and J by 9 bases, and 15 bases separated the two germline ends. CDR1 is ENHRY, CDR2 SYGVKD, per germline.

The chain has TRBV3-1 (or the pseudogene TRBV3-2) and TRBJ1-5; no definite D call. This CDR3 region has 14 residues. CDR1 and CDR2 (germline): LGHDT, YNNKEL (reference sequence). V was cut by 4 bases and J by 2 bases, with 9 bases left in between. The CDR3 loop is CASSLSPGNQPQHF. The CDR3 DNA is TGTGCCAGCAGCCTCTCGCCGGGCAATCAGCCCCAGCATTTT.

The chain employs TRBV11-3 and TRBJ2-7; D gene ambiguous. The CDR3 covers 11 residues. Germline CDR1 is SGHNT and CDR2 is YENEEA. V gave up 3 bases and J gave up 2 bases, with 2 bases separating them. The CDR3 sequence is CASSFTYEQYF. CDR3 DNA: TGTGCCAGCAGCTTCACCTACGAGCAGTACTTC.

J is TRBJ1-1 and V is TRBV19, with D perhaps TRBD1 (5 bases). CDR1 is LNHDA, CDR2 SQIVND, per germline (reference sequence). Trimming cost V 6 bases and J 4 bases, with 12 bases left between them. CDR3 length: 13 amino acids. The CDR3 bases are TGTGCCAGTAGCCCCTGGGGGGTCACTGAAGCTTTCTTT. It specifies CASSPWGVTEAFF. The variable domain in full, completed from reference TRBV19 and TRBJ1-1, reads DGGITQSPKYLFRKEGQNVTLSCEQNLNHDAMYWYRQDPGQGLRLIYYSQIVNDFQKGDIAEGYSVSREKKESFPLTVTSAQKNPTAFYLCASSPWGVTEAFFGQGTRLTVV.

The gene calls are TRBV5-6 and TRBJ1-1; D perhaps matches TRBD1 (5 bases). The ends were cut back, 9 bases at V and 1 base at J, with 13 bases in the middle. This CDR3 spans 13 amino acids. The V gene's germline CDR1 is SGHDT and CDR2 YYEEEE. As DNA, the CDR3 is TGTGCCACCACCTTCGGGGGGAACACTGAAGCTTTCTTT. It encodes CATTFGGNTEAFF. Full variable domain (remainder filled in from reference TRBV5-6 and TRBJ1-1): DAGVTQSPTHLIKTRGQQVTLRCSPKSGHDTVSWYQQALGQGPQFIFQYYEEEERQRGNFPDRFSGHQFPNYSSELNVNALLLGDSALYLCATTFGGNTEAFFGQGTRLTVV.

The chain combines TRBV7-8 with TRBJ1-5, with 8 bases aligning to TRBD1. The germline gives CDR1 SGHVS, CDR2 FQNEAQ. V dropped 1 base and J dropped 3; count of bases not matched to a gene: 5. The CDR3 runs to 16 residues. CDR3 in DNA: TGTGCCAGCAGCTTAGGTCCAGGGGGCACCAATCAGCCCCAGCATTTT. As protein: CASSLGPGGTNQPQHF.

V usage is TRBV3-1 (or the pseudogene TRBV3-2) and J usage is TRBJ1-1; no reliable D call. CDR1 is LGHDT, CDR2 YNNKEL, per germline (reference sequence). This CDR3 has 14 amino acids. V was shortened by 4 bases and J by 3 bases, with 12 bases between the two germline ends. The CDR3, as DNA: TGTGCCAGCAGCCTGGGCGGGTGGGACACTGAAGCTTTCTTT. Residues: CASSLGGWDTEAFF.

This clone has more than one count but fewer than ten. The rearrangement links TRBV5-4 to TRBJ1-6; 8 bases are shared with TRBD1. V shed 4 bases and J 3 bases; nucleotides not matched to a gene: 3. Germline V gene sequence: CDR1 SGHNT, CDR2 YYREEE (reference sequence). This CDR3 has 15 residues. CDR3 in DNA: TGTGCCAGCAGCAGCACAGGGGGCTATAATTCACCCCTCCACTTT. Translated, it gives CASSSTGGYNSPLHF.

V and J are TRBV6-5 and TRBJ1-2; D unresolved. CDR1 is MNHEY and CDR2 is SVGAGI in the germline V gene. V lost 9 bases to trimming and J lost 2 bases, with 13 bases between them. This CDR3 contains 13 residues. The CDR3 DNA reads TGTGCCAGTTGTCTCGACGGAAACTATGGCTACACCTTC. Residues: CASCLDGNYGYTF.

This clone was observed a single time. Written as DNA, the CDR3 is TGTGCCACCAGTGCTGGGGGCCAGAACACCGGGGAGCTGTTTTTT. Protein sequence: CATSAGGQNTGELFF. This chain connects TRBV24-1 to TRBJ2-2, with D possibly TRBD1 on 6 matching bases. Germline V gene sequence: CDR1 KGHDR, CDR2 SFDVKD. This CDR3 is built from 15 residues. The V and J ends lost 5 bases and 1 base respectively, with 10 bases between them.

The rearrangement uses TRBV27 and TRBJ2-7; maybe TRBD1 (5 bases). Trimming took off 4 bases at V and 9 bases at J, with 22 bases between the two ends. CDR1 is MNHEY and CDR2 is SMNVEV in the germline V gene (reference sequence). CDR3 length: 15 residues. For the CDR3, the DNA is TGTGCCAGCAGTTCCCCGTGGCTCAGGTCTGGGGCGCAGTACTTC. Translation gives CASSSPWLRSGAQYF.